The 28 T cell receptor beta chains reported below all come from one sample, sequenced in a study of OX40 agonist ivuxolimab in advanced cancers. The assay was immunoSEQ multiplex PCR, and TCRdb's table has in-frame clones only and misses some. The sample has tens of thousands of clones, around 90% seen once; the top ten hold roughly 9.8%. The material was CD4+ or CD8+ T cells sorted from blood, obtained in a trial of the OX40 agonist ivuxolimab. The receptors stem from an adult with an advanced solid tumor such as melanoma, head and neck, liver or kidney cancer.

This clone was observed once. The chain links TRBV27 to TRBJ2-1, with 7 bases lining up with TRBD1. The length of the CDR3 is 16 residues. Losses at the gene ends were 5 bases for V and 0 bases for J; bases not matched to a gene: 7. Germline CDR1 reads MNHEY; CDR2 reads SMNVEV (reference sequence). CDR3 nucleotides: TGTGCCAGCAGTCCACCGGGACAGAGCTCCTACAATGAGCAGTTCTTC. Its translation: CASSPPGQSSYNEQFF.

The chain carries TRBV9 and TRBJ2-3; D remains unclear. The germline gives CDR1 SGDLS, CDR2 YYNGEE. V was clipped by 0 bases and J by 2 bases, with 1 base between them. This CDR3 is 12 amino acids long. CDR3 residues: CASSVATDTQYF. The CDR3 DNA reads as TGTGCCAGCAGCGTAGCCACAGATACGCAGTATTTT.

The genes are TRBV2 and TRBJ2-3; D remains unclear. CDR1 is SNHLY and CDR2 is FYNNEI in the germline V gene. CDR3 length equals 12 residues. V shed 9 bases and J shed 5 bases, with 12 bases lying between them. The CDR3 DNA reads TGTGCCAGACGAATAACGGGAGATACGCAGTATTTT. Translated, it gives CARRITGDTQYF.

The CDR3 nucleotides read TGCAGCGTGCTTGACAGCAATTGGTACTATGGCTACACCTTC. This sequence encodes CSVLDSNWYYGYTF. The V gene is TRBV29-1, the J gene TRBJ1-2, with D tentatively TRBD1 (5 bases). Between the trimmed V and J ends, which lost 6 bases and 3 bases, there was a span of 17 bases. The germline gives CDR1 SQVTM, CDR2 ANQGSEA. The CDR3 covers 14 residues.

CDR3 coding DNA: TGTGCCAGCAGCAAAGATCCCTGGGACAGGGCCGGAAACACCATATATTTT. Residues: CASSKDPWDRAGNTIYF. This chain connects TRBV21-1 to TRBJ1-3; TRBD1 reflects the table's D call only, with no check against the DNA. TRBV21-1 corresponds to a pseudogene. The CDR3 spans 17 residues.

The chain uses TRBV5-4 and TRBJ2-1, with TRBD2 as a possible D gene (6 bases). The V gene lost 4 bases and the J gene lost 2 bases, with 10 bases spanning the gap. The CDR3 spans 14 residues. Germline CDR1 SGHNT, CDR2 YYREEE (reference sequence). This chain's CDR3 is CASSNLATYNEQFF. Written as DNA, the CDR3 is TGTGCCAGCAGCAACCTAGCGACCTACAATGAGCAGTTCTTC.

Only one count was recorded for this clone. The chain links TRBV29-1 to TRBJ2-3; D remains unclear. Germline CDR1 reads SQVTM; CDR2 reads ANQGSEA. This CDR3 spans 13 amino acids. Trimming removed 0 bases from V and 5 bases from J, with 9 bases in between. The CDR3 DNA sequence: TGCAGCGTTGAAGAGGTACTCGGAGATACGCAGTATTTT. Protein: CSVEEVLGDTQYF.

This rearrangement joins TRBV7-9 to TRBJ2-5, with D uncertain. Germline V CDR1 and CDR2: SEHNR, FQNEAQ (reference sequence). The CDR3 has 14 residues. V lost 1 base and J 6 bases, leaving 12 bases between the germline ends. CDR3 region: CASSLGAALKTQYF. DNA for the CDR3: TGTGCCAGCAGCTTAGGAGCTGCCTTGAAGACCCAGTACTTC.

The chain is built from TRBV11-2 and TRBJ2-7, with D tentatively TRBD1 (6 bases). CDR1 and CDR2 (germline): SGHAT, FQNNGV. Trimming stripped 1 base from V and 4 bases from J, with 11 bases between. The CDR3 has 14 amino acids. The CDR3 coding sequence is TGTGCCAGCAGCTTAGGGGTGGGGGCGTACGAGCAGTACTTC. As protein: CASSLGVGAYEQYF. Based on the CDR3 plus reference TRBV11-2 and TRBJ2-7, the full variable domain is EAGVAQSPRYKIIEKRQSVAFWCNPISGHATLYWYQQILGQGPKLLIQFQNNGVVDDSQLPKDRFSAERLKGVDSTLKIQPAKLEDSAVYLCASSLGVGAYEQYFGPGTRLTVT.

The chain's CDR3 is CASNGGNTEAFF. The CDR3 bases are TGTGCCAGTAATGGGGGGAACACTGAAGCTTTCTTT. The rearrangement uses TRBV19 and TRBJ1-1, with D perhaps matching TRBD1 (5 bases). The V end was cut by 7 bases, the J end by 1 base, with 7 bases between. Germline V gives CDR1 LNHDA, CDR2 SQIVND (reference sequence). The CDR3 runs 12 residues.

This chain joins TRBV7-2 and TRBJ1-6, with D maybe TRBD1 (5 bases). Per the germline V gene, CDR1 is SGHTA and CDR2 is FQGNSA. The CDR3 extends over 15 amino acids. The V end was cut by 2 bases, the J end by 9 bases, with 14 bases between. In nucleotides, the CDR3 is TGTGCCAGCAGCTTACCCCGGACAATTGGTTCACCCCTCCACTTT. It translates to CASSLPRTIGSPLHF.

The chain has TRBV7-9 and TRBJ1-1, with D unclear. The germline CDR1 and CDR2 sequences are SEHNR and FQNEAQ (reference sequence). The CDR3 extends over 11 amino acids. V was clipped by 5 bases and J by 6 bases, with 7 bases between them. The CDR3 spells CASSLRPEAFF. CDR3 DNA: TGTGCCAGCAGCCTCAGGCCTGAAGCTTTCTTT.

V gene TRBV5-1 combines with J gene TRBJ2-7, with D perhaps matching TRBD1 (5 bases). Germline V gives CDR1 SGHRS, CDR2 YFSETQ. The CDR3 has 13 residues. V lost 0 bases and J 2 bases, leaving 6 bases between the germline ends. CDR3 protein: CASSLAGTYEQYF. CDR3 sequence (DNA): TGCGCCAGCAGCTTGGCAGGGACCTACGAGCAGTACTTC.

This chain links TRBV19 with TRBJ1-6, with D possibly being TRBD1 (6 bases). Germline CDR1 reads LNHDA; CDR2 reads SQIVND (reference sequence). V was cut by 3 bases and J by 8 bases, with 14 bases left in between. This CDR3 is built from 15 residues. The CDR3: CASSIGTRSYSPLHF. In DNA, the CDR3 is TGTGCCAGTAGTATCGGGACAAGGAGTTATTCACCCCTCCACTTT.

V and J are TRBV5-1 and TRBJ1-5; TRBD1 might be the D (6 bases). CDR3 length equals 14 residues. Germline lookup yields CDR1 SGHRS and CDR2 YFSETQ. V was cut by 4 bases and J by 2 bases, with 10 bases left in between. This chain's CDR3 is CASSEEGGNQPQHF. For the CDR3, the DNA is TGCGCCAGCAGCGAAGAGGGGGGCAATCAGCCCCAGCATTTT.

This clone was detected a few times. The genes are TRBV7-9 and TRBJ2-2; D is possibly TRBD2 (5 bases). There are 15 residues in the CDR3. Deletions cut 8 bases from V and 0 bases from J, with 13 bases between. Germline values: CDR1 SEHNR, CDR2 FQNEAQ (reference sequence). The DNA for the CDR3 is TGTGCCAGCCCCACGGAGGAGGCGAACACCGGGGAGCTGTTTTTT. It codes for CASPTEEANTGELFF.

The chain combines TRBV7-9 with TRBJ2-5; D is unresolved. The CDR3 has 11 residues. Trimming shortened V by 4 bases and J by 4 bases, and 4 bases separated the two germline ends. The germline V gene encodes CDR1 SEHNR and CDR2 FQNEAQ (reference sequence). The CDR3 nucleotides are TGTGCCAGCAGCTCGCTAGAGACCCAGTACTTC. As protein: CASSSLETQYF.

This rearrangement joins TRBV7-6 to TRBJ1-5; D call uncertain. Germline V CDR1 and CDR2: SGHVS, FNYEAQ. The CDR3 contains 13 residues. Deletions cut 2 bases from V and 3 bases from J, with 5 bases between. CDR3 protein: CASSLQHNQPQHF. The CDR3 DNA is TGTGCCAGCAGCTTACAGCACAATCAGCCCCAGCATTTT.

This chain connects TRBV13 to TRBJ1-2; no clear D gene. Trimming cost V 3 bases and J 4 bases, with 9 bases left between them. Germline V gene lookup returns CDR1 PRHDT and CDR2 FYEKMQ (reference sequence). CDR3 length: 13 amino acids. This chain's CDR3 is CASSLGGSYGYTF. CDR3 nucleotide sequence: TGTGCCAGCAGCTTGGGCGGCAGCTATGGCTACACCTTC.

The V gene is TRBV29-1, the J gene TRBJ1-2; D is perhaps TRBD1 (5 bases). The CDR3 is 12 residues long. Trimming removed 3 bases at V and 3 bases at J, with 8 bases between. CDR1 and CDR2 (germline): SQVTM, ANQGSEA. CDR3 sequence: CSVDGGYYGYTF. CDR3 nucleotides: TGCAGCGTTGACGGGGGGTACTATGGCTACACCTTC. The full variable domain, with the rest looked up from reference TRBV29-1 and TRBJ1-2, is SAVISQKPSRDICQRGTSLTIQCQVDSQVTMMFWYRQQPGQSLTLIATANQGSEATYESGFVIDKFPISRPNLTFSTLTVSNMSPEDSSIYLCSVDGGYYGYTFGSGTRLTVV.

The chain uses TRBV7-9 and TRBJ2-3; 14 positions agree with TRBD2. The V gene's germline CDR1 is SEHNR and CDR2 FQNEAQ (reference sequence). Losses at the gene ends were 6 bases for V and 6 bases for J; bases not matched to a gene: 11. The CDR3 loop spans 17 amino acids. CDR3 amino acids: CASRLGLAGGPVDTQYF. The CDR3 nucleotides are TGTGCCAGCAGACTCGGACTAGCGGGAGGCCCCGTGGATACGCAGTATTTT.

The chain uses TRBV27 and TRBJ1-2; D unclear. V was shortened by 4 bases and J by 4 bases, with 22 bases between the two germline ends. CDR3 length: 17 residues. The germline CDR1 and CDR2 sequences are MNHEY and SMNVEV (reference sequence). CDR3 region: CASSSKLDTKLTYGYTF. The CDR3 DNA sequence: TGTGCCAGCAGTTCCAAACTCGACACAAAACTTACCTATGGCTACACCTTC.

This clone has only a few counts. The V and J genes are TRBV14 and TRBJ2-7, with a tentative D call TRBD1 (6 bases). This CDR3 region has 13 residues. The V end lost 0 bases, the J end lost 5 bases, and 8 bases lay between the germline ends. The germline V gene encodes CDR1 SGHDN and CDR2 FVKESK. The CDR3 coding sequence is TGTGCCAGCAGCCAAGAAGGGGGTGACGAGCAGTACTTC. Amino acids: CASSQEGGDEQYF.

The chain is built from TRBV6-5 and TRBJ2-5; D may be TRBD1 or TRBD2 (6 bases each). CDR1 and CDR2 from the germline V gene are MNHEY and SVGAGI. This CDR3 is built from 14 residues. Trimming took off 6 bases at V and 0 bases at J, with 11 bases between the two ends. This CDR3 reads CASSRGTHQETQYF. The CDR3 coding sequence is TGTGCCAGCAGCCGCGGGACACACCAAGAGACCCAGTACTTC.

The V gene is TRBV4-2, the J gene TRBJ1-5; a weak D match, TRBD1 (6 bases). The germline CDR1 and CDR2 sequences are LGHNA and YNFKEQ. There are 15 residues in the CDR3. Deletions cut 0 bases from V and 6 bases from J, with 12 bases between. This CDR3 reads CASSQDPGASQPQHF. In DNA form, the CDR3 reads TGTGCCAGCAGCCAAGATCCGGGGGCGTCTCAGCCCCAGCATTTT.

Written as DNA, the CDR3 is TGTGCCAGCAAACGGACTTCTGGAGGCACCGGGGAGCTGTTTTTT. Translating gives CASKRTSGGTGELFF. The chain recombines TRBV5-4 with TRBJ2-2, with a weak D call TRBD2 (5 bases). V gave up 6 bases and J gave up 4 bases, with 16 bases separating them. The V gene's germline CDR1 is SGHNT and CDR2 YYREEE (reference sequence). There are 15 residues in the CDR3.

The chain employs TRBV9 and TRBJ2-3; possible D gene TRBD2, 5 bases. CDR1 and CDR2 from the germline V gene are SGDLS and YYNGEE. The CDR3 length is 15 residues. V lost 0 bases and J lost 0, with 8 bases in between. CDR3 nucleotide sequence: TGTGCCAGCAGCGTAGGCGGGCCTAGCACAGATACGCAGTATTTT. Its protein product is CASSVGGPSTDTQYF.

This chain connects TRBV29-1 to TRBJ2-5; D perhaps matches TRBD1 (7 bases). The J call is uncertain, as TRBJ2-7 better fits the DNA end. Germline V gene data show CDR1 as SQVTM and CDR2 as ANQGSEA. The CDR3 contains 13 residues. The CDR3 protein is CSVGRGRGYEQYF. The CDR3 coding sequence is TGCAGCGTTGGGAGGGGGCGCGGGTACGAGCAGTACTTC.